This T cell receptor (beta chain) was obtained from a study of T cell responses to AZD1222 COVID-19 vaccine (dated by TCRdb to the early 2020s). A note on the overall study: A total of 230 to 250 trial participants underwent TCR sequencing, of whom 200 to 220 received two doses of AZD1222 and about 25 received two doses of the MenACWY control vaccine. Trial participants were enrolled by age into 18-55, 56-69 and 70-plus year subgroups, with approximately 160, 26 and 62 TCR-sequenced participants respectively. Study-wide findings and limitations: Because no samples from the day 14 peak response were available, repertoires could be characterized only after the peak T cell response. Conclusions about previously exposed vaccinees are limited because only six or seven AZD1222 recipients were SARS-CoV-2 seropositive at baseline. After two AZD1222 doses, both the breadth and the depth of spike-specific TCRs were significantly higher than at day 0 and than in MenACWY recipients. The vaccine-associated CD4 TCRs covered the entire spike protein, and the dominant responses fell in regions 160-218 and 743-854. In the small 56-69-year group, the increase in depth fell short of significance, most likely because of low power. Participants were mostly white British and included more females than males, and it was suggested by the authors that clonal diversity may have been underestimated. Reportedly, close to half of the unique spike-specific TCRs recognized epitopes lying outside the regions that are mutated in the B.1.351 and B.1.1.7 variants.

The CDR3 runs 15 amino acids, cysteine and phenylalanine included. The only DNA kept is the CDR3, 45 bases in frame from the first base. According to the germline V gene, CDR1 reads MNHEY and CDR2 reads SVGAGI. V trim: 6 bases; J trim: 1 base; unmatched bases: 4. Notes on this clone: Its recognized antigen is unknown. Base qualities are missing; no much larger clone stands one base away.

The time point label on this specimen signifies: about 28 days (+/-7) after the second vaccine dose. AZD1222 recipients whose second dose came at about 4 weeks and those whose second dose came at about 12 weeks were combined into one group, since spike-specific TCR depth and breadth did not differ between the two schedules. The vaccinee samples were drawn from two UK trials, COV001 and COV002, one of which was a single-blind randomized controlled phase 2/3 trial testing AZD1222 (ChAdOx1 nCoV-19) in healthy adults. For TCRbeta chain sequencing, PBMC samples from trial participants were taken at day 0 and at day 28 after the second dose. The CDR3 regions of human TCRbeta chains were analyzed by immunosequencing. The source study handled its data this way. Repertoire TCRs were matched against a reference library of SARS-CoV-2-specific TCRs generated with the MIRA antigen-specificity platform. Breadth was defined as the fraction of unique TCRs that were SARS-CoV-2-associated. Depth was defined as the fraction of total T cells that were SARS-CoV-2-associated. Using the MIRA data, each spike-specific TCR was mapped to the spike region that the TCR reacts to and placed in a CD4 or CD8 class. Log10-transformed breadth and depth values were compared by one-way ANOVA with Sidak's multiple comparisons tests. TCRdb re-hosts the immuneACCESS table, in-frame sequences only. Its copies lack some clones; in the studies checked, an unresolved V gene accounts for under half of them, and the cause for the rest is not known. That table supplies the V and J calls and clone size; D and trimming were determined from the DNA. For this sample there are under 150,000 clones; about 90% appear just once. About a tenth of the sample comes from the top ten.

This chain joins TRBV6-5 to TRBJ1-5; 9 junctional bases match TRBD1. The receptor was derived from an adult who received the AZD1222 COVID-19 vaccine. The source was peripheral blood, collected 28 days after the second AZD1222 dose. The base sequence is TGTGCCAGCAGCACCGGGACAGGGAGCAATCAGCCCCAGCATTTT. This encodes CASSTGTGSNQPQHF.